Here is one T cell receptor beta chain with its context. Its matching antigen is unknown. This entry is derived from a study of T cells expressing NK-cell markers. Findings and limits, study-wide: These clonotypes additionally ranked first within the CD3+CD56-NKG2C+ fraction of a few donors.

As the method of synthesis, 5'RACE template switching with UMIs yielded TCR beta cDNA. From the 5' RACE reads, TCRdb lists one entry per CDR3 protein and no DNA. Its table lists 500,000 or so distinct CDR3 sequences. The CDR3 loop spans 11 amino acids. Germline V CDR1 and CDR2: GTSNPN, SVGIG (reference sequence). The chain recombines TRBV30 with TRBJ2-3; there is no DNA to check the TCRdb D call of TRBD1. This clonotype was obtained from a man between 18 and 29 years old in good health. Source material: blood T cells: a sorted CD56 or NKG2C T cell subset, CD4+ or CD8+ T cells, or bulk PBMC T cells (not recorded which). The CDR3 region is CACDMGDTQYF.